A single sample is the source of the 28 T cell receptor beta chains below, sequenced in a study of blood T cell repertoires in COVID-19. Sequenced by immunoSEQ multiplex PCR; TCRdb stores in-frame clones only, minus some. The sample shows 200,000 to 300,000 clones, approximately 83% of them seen only once. Sample: peripheral blood. The receptor set was obtained from a woman aged 25 to 39 who had recovered from COVID-19.

Here the CDR3 DNA reads TGCGCCAGCAGCCAAACCGGGACAGGGTTGGAGACCCAGTACTTC. This encodes CASSQTGTGLETQYF. The chain recombines TRBV5-1 with TRBJ2-5, with 9 nucleotides matching TRBD1. Trimming cost V 4 bases and J 5 bases; bases outside gene matches: 9. Germline loops: CDR1 SGHRS, CDR2 YFSETQ. CDR3 length: 15 residues. Based on the CDR3 plus reference TRBV5-1 and TRBJ2-5, the full variable domain is KAGVTQTPRYLIKTRGQQVTLSCSPISGHRSVSWYQQTPGQGLQFLFEYFSETQRNKGNFPGRFSGRQFSNSRSEMNVSTLELGDSALYLCASSQTGTGLETQYFGPGTRLLVL.

The chain has TRBV19 and TRBJ2-7; 9 bases map to TRBD1. Trimming took 7 bases from V and 4 from J; bases not matched to a gene: 11. The V gene's germline CDR1 is LNHDA and CDR2 SQIVND (reference sequence). The CDR3 spans 15 residues. For the CDR3, the DNA is TGTGCCAGTAAGGATCGGCCGGGACAGGGTTACGAGCAGTACTTC. Protein sequence: CASKDRPGQGYEQYF.

This chain links TRBV6-5 with TRBJ1-1; 9 bases match TRBD1. This CDR3 is 13 amino acids long. Germline values: CDR1 MNHEY, CDR2 SVGAGI. V shed 7 bases and J 6 bases; nucleotides not matched to a gene: 6. As DNA, the CDR3 is TGTGCCAGCAAGAAGGACAGGGGCGCTGAAGCTTTCTTT. This encodes CASKKDRGAEAFF.

CDR3 nucleotide sequence: TGTGCCAGCAGCGAGTCACAGGGTTTTGTTGATGAGCAGTTCTTC. Residues: CASSESQGFVDEQFF. The V and J genes are TRBV9 and TRBJ2-1; TRBD1 might be the D (6 bases). The ends were cut back, 3 bases at V and 8 bases at J, with 18 bases in the middle. Germline-derived CDR1 and CDR2 are SGDLS and YYNGEE. This CDR3 has 15 amino acids.

This sequence joins TRBV2 and TRBJ1-2, with 8 nucleotides matching TRBD1. This CDR3 contains 13 residues. Germline lookup yields CDR1 SNHLY and CDR2 FYNNEI. Losses at the gene ends were 9 bases for V and 3 bases for J; bases not matched to a gene: 6. The CDR3 sequence: CASTGGTYYGYTF. DNA for the CDR3: TGTGCCAGTACAGGGGGAACGTACTATGGCTACACCTTC.

The chain uses TRBV6-5 and TRBJ2-7; TRBD1 matches 8 bases. CDR1 MNHEY and CDR2 SVGAGI come from the germline V gene. Trimming took 5 bases from V and 2 from J; bases not matched to a gene: 5. The length of the CDR3 is 14 residues. CDR3 residues: CASSPGQEAYEQYF. CDR3 sequence (DNA): TGTGCCAGCAGTCCGGGACAGGAAGCCTACGAGCAGTACTTC.

The rearrangement links TRBV19 to TRBJ1-1; possible D gene TRBD1, 6 bases. V was pared by 8 bases and J by 3 bases, with 19 bases between. Germline V lookup: CDR1 LNHDA, CDR2 SQIVND (reference sequence). This CDR3 contains 15 residues. The CDR3 DNA reads as TGTGCCAGTTGGGGACACCGAATGGGGTACACTGAAGCTTTCTTT. Translating it yields CASWGHRMGYTEAFF.

CDR3 in amino acids: CATSRTSPYEQYF. The CDR3, as DNA: TGTGCCACTTCCCGGACTTCCCCCTACGAGCAGTACTTC. This chain links TRBV19 with TRBJ2-7; D is perhaps TRBD2 (5 bases). From germline, CDR1 is LNHDA and CDR2 SQIVND (reference sequence). Trimming cost V 10 bases and J 2 bases, with 15 bases left between them. This CDR3 is 13 amino acids long.

J is TRBJ1-2 and V is TRBV30; D gene ambiguous. From germline, CDR1 is GTSNPN and CDR2 SVGIG (reference sequence). V lost 2 bases to trimming and J lost 8 bases, with 9 bases between them. The CDR3 extends over 11 amino acids. CDR3: CAWSWVGGYTF. The CDR3 region has the DNA TGTGCCTGGAGTTGGGTGGGCGGCTACACCTTC.

In this sample, this clone turned up once. The genes are TRBV5-1 and TRBJ1-4, with TRBD1 matching 8 bases. This CDR3 is 15 amino acids long. V was clipped by 6 bases and J by 4 bases; unmatched bases: 8. Germline-derived CDR1 and CDR2 are SGHRS and YFSETQ. The CDR3 reads CASTRTGLINEKLFF. DNA for the CDR3: TGCGCCAGCACCCGGACAGGGCTTATTAATGAAAAACTGTTTTTT.

The sample holds a few counts of this clone. This chain joins TRBV7-6 and TRBJ2-3, with a weak D call TRBD2 (5 bases). V lost 7 bases and J 0 bases, leaving 20 bases between the germline ends. The CDR3 is 17 residues long. Looked up from germline, CDR1 is SGHVS and CDR2 is FNYEAQ. As DNA, the CDR3 is TGTGCCAGCACCCCCCTAGGGAGCGCATCTAGCACAGATACGCAGTATTTT. Translated: CASTPLGSASSTDTQYF. The full variable domain, in which reference TRBV7-6 and TRBJ2-3 provide the parts outside the CDR3, is GAGVSQSPRYKVTKRGQDVALRCDPISGHVSLYWYRQALGQGPEFLTYFNYEAQQDKSGLPNDRFSAERPEGSISTLTIQRTEQRDSAMYRCASTPLGSASSTDTQYFGPGTRLTVL.

The chain couples TRBV5-6 to TRBJ1-5; TRBD1 matches 8 bases. The ends lost 0 bases at V and 0 bases at J; junction bases unmatched: 5. Germline CDR1 reads SGHDT; CDR2 reads YYEEEE. The CDR3 covers 17 residues. The CDR3 sequence is CASSLAGQVYSNQPQHF. CDR3 DNA: TGTGCCAGCAGCTTGGCGGGACAGGTGTATAGCAATCAGCCCCAGCATTTT.

V gene TRBV6-2 or TRBV6-3 combines with J gene TRBJ1-1; a possible D gene is TRBD1 (6 bases). The CDR3 is made up of 19 amino acids. CDR1 and CDR2 (germline): MNHEY, SVGEGT. Trimming removed 1 base from V and 1 base from J, with 22 bases in between. CDR3 sequence reads: CASSYFSTGTLSPNTEAFF. Written as DNA, the CDR3 is TGTGCCAGCAGTTACTTTTCCACAGGGACCCTTTCTCCGAACACTGAAGCTTTCTTT.

This clone was counted between two and nine times. Other DNA sequences from this sample encode an identical CDR3 as well. The chain uses TRBV7-6 and TRBJ2-7, with D maybe TRBD2 (5 bases). The CDR3 length is 13 residues. The germline V gene encodes CDR1 SGHVS and CDR2 FNYEAQ. The germline V and J ends were trimmed by 1 base and 4 bases, with 8 bases remaining between them. CDR3 region: CASSLGAGYEQYF. In DNA, the CDR3 is TGTGCCAGCAGCTTAGGTGCGGGTTACGAGCAGTACTTC.

The genes are TRBV24-1 and TRBJ2-1, with 11 nucleotides matching TRBD2. The CDR3 contains 17 residues. Per germline, CDR1 KGHDR and CDR2 SFDVKD. The V gene end was trimmed by 4 bases and the J gene end by 8 bases; junction bases not matched to a gene: 12. For the CDR3, the DNA is TGTGCCACCAGTGACCGACTAGCGGGGCTACCAGGCTATGAGCAGTTCTTC. This sequence encodes CATSDRLAGLPGYEQFF.

The gene calls are TRBV7-2 and TRBJ2-2; TRBD2 agrees at 8 bases. Germline CDR1 is SGHTA and CDR2 is FQGNSA. Trimming took 4 bases from V and 7 from J; bases not matched to a gene: 11. CDR3 length equals 16 residues. The CDR3 sequence is CASSSTPAGGHGELFF. The CDR3 DNA is TGTGCCAGCAGCTCTACCCCCGCGGGGGGTCACGGGGAGCTGTTTTTT.

In this sample, this clone turned up a few times. The chain is built from TRBV5-4 and TRBJ1-5, with D perhaps matching TRBD1 (5 bases). Trimming took 3 bases from V and 0 from J, leaving 16 bases between them. Germline V gene lookup returns CDR1 SGHNT and CDR2 YYREEE (reference sequence). This CDR3 comprises 17 residues. The CDR3 region has the DNA TGTGCCAGCAGCTGGGGGGATGGCAGCTATAGCAATCAGCCCCAGCATTTT. Amino acids: CASSWGDGSYSNQPQHF.

The chain recombines TRBV11-2 with TRBJ2-7; 15 bases are shared with TRBD2. Germline V lookup: CDR1 SGHAT, CDR2 FQNNGV. Germline trimming cut 5 bases from V and 4 bases from J; bases unmatched to any gene: 9. CDR3 length equals 17 residues. CDR3 amino acids: CASSRTSGGAGKYEQYF. In nucleotides, the CDR3 is TGTGCCAGCAGCCGGACTAGCGGGGGGGCCGGAAAGTACGAGCAGTACTTC.

In DNA, the CDR3 is TGTGCCAGCAGTTACGGGGAGGCTACCTACAATGAGCAGTTCTTC. Amino acids: CASSYGEATYNEQFF. The chain uses TRBV6-2 or TRBV6-3 and TRBJ2-1; D may be TRBD2 (6 bases). Trimming shortened V by 2 bases and J by 2 bases, and 10 bases separated the two germline ends. Per the germline V gene, CDR1 is MNHEY and CDR2 is SVGEGT. The CDR3 loop spans 15 amino acids.

The chain uses TRBV5-1 and TRBJ1-2; D is ambiguous. This CDR3 spans 14 amino acids. Germline-derived CDR1 and CDR2 are SGHRS and YFSETQ. Trimming pared 0 bases from V and 0 bases from J, leaving 6 bases between. CDR3 region: CASSLDAANYGYTF. CDR3 in DNA: TGCGCCAGCAGCTTGGACGCGGCTAACTATGGCTACACCTTC.

The chain employs TRBV5-1 and TRBJ2-4; 10 nucleotides match TRBD1. Trimming took 8 bases from V and 5 from J; bases not matched to a gene: 7. This CDR3 contains 14 residues. The V gene's germline CDR1 is SGHRS and CDR2 YFSETQ. The CDR3 DNA follows: TGCGCCAGTTCAAGAGGGACAGGGGAAAACATTCAGTACTTC. Translated: CASSRGTGENIQYF.

This chain links TRBV4-2 with TRBJ1-6; no clear D. Germline CDR1 is LGHNA and CDR2 is YNFKEQ. The length of the CDR3 is 12 residues. Trimming left V 0 bases short and J 14 bases short, with 8 bases between. As DNA, the CDR3 is TGTGCCAGCAGCCAAGATCGGAGCGCCCTCCACTTT. This translates into CASSQDRSALHF.

This clone was detected once. This CDR3 reads CASTFTGGDYGYTF. The DNA of the CDR3 is TGTGCCAGCACCTTTACAGGGGGCGACTATGGCTACACCTTC. The chain employs TRBV27 and TRBJ1-2; 9 bases align to TRBD1. The CDR3 totals 14 residues. Looked up from germline, CDR1 is MNHEY and CDR2 is SMNVEV (reference sequence). Losses at the gene ends were 7 bases for V and 3 bases for J; bases not matched to a gene: 6.

This clone was detected only once. The chain employs TRBV5-6 and TRBJ1-6; 8 bases map to TRBD1. Germline V lookup: CDR1 SGHDT, CDR2 YYEEEE. The CDR3 runs 14 residues. Germline trimming cut 0 bases from V and 7 bases from J; bases unmatched to any gene: 0. DNA for the CDR3: TGTGCCAGCAGCTTGGCAGGGGGCAATTCACCCCTCCACTTT. Its protein product is CASSLAGGNSPLHF.

The chain has TRBV11-1 and TRBJ1-1; perhaps TRBD1 as D (6 bases). Germline V gene data show CDR1 as SGHAT and CDR2 as FQDESV (reference sequence). CDR3 length: 15 residues. Trimming cost V 1 base and J 5 bases, with 14 bases left between them. CDR3 sequence: CASSLEQRQGTEAFF. The DNA for the CDR3 is TGTGCCAGCAGCTTAGAACAGCGGCAGGGGACTGAAGCTTTCTTT.

The chain joins TRBV7-8 to TRBJ2-5, with D possibly TRBD1 on 6 matching bases. The germline gives CDR1 SGHVS, CDR2 FQNEAQ. V was pared by 1 base and J by 4 bases, with 10 bases between. The CDR3 is 14 residues long. The CDR3 is CASSLGPGVETQYF. CDR3 coding DNA: TGTGCCAGCAGCTTAGGACCAGGGGTAGAGACCCAGTACTTC.

Comments on this clone: Other DNA sequences in the same sample also yield this CDR3. V gene TRBV5-1 combines with J gene TRBJ2-1, with D possibly matching TRBD1 (6 bases). Germline V gene lookup returns CDR1 SGHRS and CDR2 YFSETQ. The V and J ends lost 0 bases and 4 bases respectively, with 8 bases between them. The CDR3 totals 14 residues. The CDR3 loop is CASSLGQVYNEQFF. For the CDR3, the DNA is TGCGCCAGCAGCTTGGGACAGGTTTACAATGAGCAGTTCTTC.

This clone was found once. The V gene is TRBV29-1, the J gene TRBJ2-7; weak D call: TRBD2 (6 bases). CDR3 length: 13 amino acids. With 0 bases removed from V and 3 bases from J, the gap between germline ends came to 9 bases. Germline lookup yields CDR1 SQVTM and CDR2 ANQGSEA. The CDR3 region has the DNA TGCAGCGTTGAAGACTCCGGGGGCTACGAGCAGTACTTC. Encoded protein: CSVEDSGGYEQYF.